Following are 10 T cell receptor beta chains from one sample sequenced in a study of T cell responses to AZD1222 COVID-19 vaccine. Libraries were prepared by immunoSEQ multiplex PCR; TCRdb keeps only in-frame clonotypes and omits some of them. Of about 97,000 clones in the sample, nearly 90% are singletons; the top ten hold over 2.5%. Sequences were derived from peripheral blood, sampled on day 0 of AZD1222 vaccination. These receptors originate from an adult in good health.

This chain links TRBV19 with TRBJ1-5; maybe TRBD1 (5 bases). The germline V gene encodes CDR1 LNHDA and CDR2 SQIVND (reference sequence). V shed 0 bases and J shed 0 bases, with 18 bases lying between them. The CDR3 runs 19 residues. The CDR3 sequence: CASSIEGRQTGRSNQPQHF. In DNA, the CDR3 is TGTGCCAGTAGTATAGAGGGCAGACAGACCGGGCGTAGCAATCAGCCCCAGCATTTT. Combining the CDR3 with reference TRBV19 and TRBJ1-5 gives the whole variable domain DGGITQSPKYLFRKEGQNVTLSCEQNLNHDAMYWYRQDPGQGLRLIYYSQIVNDFQKGDIAEGYSVSREKKESFPLTVTSAQKNPTAFYLCASSIEGRQTGRSNQPQHFGDGTRLSIL.

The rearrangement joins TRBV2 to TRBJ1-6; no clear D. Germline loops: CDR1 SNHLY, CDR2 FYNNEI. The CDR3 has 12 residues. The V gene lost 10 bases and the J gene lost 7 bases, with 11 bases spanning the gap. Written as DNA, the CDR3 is TGTGCCAACCGAGGGTTGAATTCACCCCTCCACTTT. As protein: CANRGLNSPLHF.

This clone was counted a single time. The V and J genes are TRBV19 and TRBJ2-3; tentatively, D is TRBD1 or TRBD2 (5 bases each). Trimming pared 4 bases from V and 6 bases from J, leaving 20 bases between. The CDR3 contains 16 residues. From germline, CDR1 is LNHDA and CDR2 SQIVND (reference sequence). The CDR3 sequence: CASSTQWGIRGDTQYF. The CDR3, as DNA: TGTGCCAGTAGTACTCAGTGGGGGATACGAGGGGATACGCAGTATTTT.

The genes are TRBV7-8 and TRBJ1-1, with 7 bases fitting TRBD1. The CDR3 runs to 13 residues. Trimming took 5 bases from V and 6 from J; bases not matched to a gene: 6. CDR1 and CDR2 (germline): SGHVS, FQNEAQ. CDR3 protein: CASSLGGSAEAFF. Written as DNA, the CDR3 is TGTGCCAGCAGCCTAGGGGGCTCGGCTGAAGCTTTCTTT. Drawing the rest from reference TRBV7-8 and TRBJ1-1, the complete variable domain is GAGVSQSPRYKVAKRGQDVALRCDPISGHVSLFWYQQALGQGPEFLTYFQNEAQLDKSGLPSDRFFAERPEGSVSTLKIQRTQQEDSAVYLCASSLGGSAEAFFGQGTRLTVV.

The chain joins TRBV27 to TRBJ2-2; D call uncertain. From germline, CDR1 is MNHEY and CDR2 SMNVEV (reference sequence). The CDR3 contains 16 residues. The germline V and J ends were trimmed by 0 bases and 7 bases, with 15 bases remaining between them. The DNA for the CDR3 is TGTGCCAGCAGTTTATCCGTCGTTACCGATAGCGGGGAGCTGTTTTTT. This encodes CASSLSVVTDSGELFF.

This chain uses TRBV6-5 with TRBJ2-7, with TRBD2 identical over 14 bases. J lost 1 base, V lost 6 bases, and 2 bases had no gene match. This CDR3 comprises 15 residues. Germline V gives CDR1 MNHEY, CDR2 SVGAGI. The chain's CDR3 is CASRGLAGDSYEQYF. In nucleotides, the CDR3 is TGTGCCAGCAGGGGACTAGCGGGGGATTCCTACGAGCAGTACTTC.

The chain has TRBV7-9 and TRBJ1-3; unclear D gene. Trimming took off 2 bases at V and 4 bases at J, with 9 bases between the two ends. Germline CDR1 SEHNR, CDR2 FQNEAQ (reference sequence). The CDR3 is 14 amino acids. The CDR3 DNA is TGTGCCAGCAGCTTAATCCCGGAAGGAAACACCATATATTTT. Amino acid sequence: CASSLIPEGNTIYF.

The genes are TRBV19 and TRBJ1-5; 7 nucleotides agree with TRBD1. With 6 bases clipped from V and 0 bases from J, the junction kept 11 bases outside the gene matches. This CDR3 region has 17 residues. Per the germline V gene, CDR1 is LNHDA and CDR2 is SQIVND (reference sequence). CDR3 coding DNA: TGTGCCAGTAGGGACCGGGACAGAATATATAGCAATCAGCCCCAGCATTTT. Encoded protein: CASRDRDRIYSNQPQHF.

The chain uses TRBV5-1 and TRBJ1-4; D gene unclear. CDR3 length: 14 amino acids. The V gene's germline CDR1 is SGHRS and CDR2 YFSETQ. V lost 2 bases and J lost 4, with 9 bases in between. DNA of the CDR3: TGCGCCAGCAGCTTAAGCCAGAGTAATGAAAAACTGTTTTTT. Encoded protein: CASSLSQSNEKLFF.

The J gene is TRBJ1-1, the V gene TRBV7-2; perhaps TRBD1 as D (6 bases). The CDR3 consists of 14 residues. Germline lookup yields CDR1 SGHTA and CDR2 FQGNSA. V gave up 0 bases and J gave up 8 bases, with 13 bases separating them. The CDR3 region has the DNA TGTGCCAGCAGCTTAGCGCTTGGGGGCGGGGAAGCTTTCTTT. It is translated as CASSLALGGGEAFF.